This paragraph covers one T cell receptor (beta chain) sequence. These data are taken from a study of blood T cell repertoires in COVID-19. At the level of the study: Sources were T cells, B-cell-depleted T cells, or PBMCs; the material itself was cDNA or gDNA.

Method: immunoSEQ multiplex PCR; TCRdb's copy keeps in-frame clones and lacks some. The table shows around 170,000 clones, with around 83% occurring only once. This clonotype was sampled from a woman between 40 and 55 years old with acute or convalescent COVID-19. The source material was peripheral blood.

The CDR3 DNA reads as TGCGCCAGCAGTTTGACAGGAACGGGGAACACTGAAGCTTTCTTT. Translating gives CASSLTGTGNTEAFF. The gene calls are TRBV5-1 and TRBJ1-1; the D gene is possibly TRBD1 (6 bases). Germline CDR1 SGHRS, CDR2 YFSETQ. This CDR3 comprises 15 residues. The V end was cut by 5 bases, the J end by 1 base, with 15 bases between.